This T cell receptor (beta chain) was identified in a study of cytomegalovirus exposure and HLA in healthy donors. Points from the study as a whole: Differences between HLA loci emerged in a later analysis of TCR association rates, with DRB1 most and HLA-C fewest.

Note on this clone: What it binds is unknown.

The CDR3 contains 13 residues. With 5 bases removed from V and 8 bases from J, the gap between germline ends came to 14 bases. CDR1 is SGHTS and CDR2 is YDEGEE in the germline V gene. Use of 60 Vbeta and 13 Jbeta primers characterized the PCR. TCRdb's copy holds only in-frame clones and misses some; the assay was immunoSEQ multiplex PCR. This sample has 200,000 or so clones, with roughly 76% found just once. The TCR was taken from a man aged 35 to 55 in good health and CMV-seropositive. The rearrangement joins TRBV5-8 to TRBJ2-4; D may be TRBD1 (7 bases). The source material was PBMCs. The CDR3 protein is CASRPGGMDIQYF. CDR3 bases: TGTGCCAGCAGACCAGGGGGGATGGACATTCAGTACTTC. Based on the CDR3 plus reference TRBV5-8 and TRBJ2-4, the full variable domain is EAGVTQSPTHLIKTRGQQATLRCSPISGHTSVYWYQQALGLGLQFLLWYDEGEERNRGNFPPRFSGRQFPNYSSELNVNALELEDSALYLCASRPGGMDIQYFGAGTRLSVL.